This T cell receptor beta chain was observed in a study of CD8 T cells in Susac syndrome. General study findings and limits: By the study's own acknowledgment, its TCR sequencing and HLA analysis included relatively few individuals.

Comments on this clonotype: The target antigen is unknown.

The authors carried out high-throughput sequencing of TCR beta. They applied it to CD8+ and CD4+ T cells obtained from blood. Random hexamers were used to reverse transcribe about 0.5 to 1 ug of RNA. The method of amplification for TCR beta CDR3 was immunoSEQ multiplex PCR, covering 54 Vbeta and 13 Jbeta. TCRdb passed the immunoSEQ multiplex PCR reads through MiXCR, listing each CDR3 protein once. The table has more than 95,000 distinct CDR3 sequences, 85% to 95% seen once. Per germline, CDR1 GTSNPN and CDR2 SVGIG (reference sequence). The CDR3 extends over 12 amino acids. Trimming shortened V by 2 bases and J by 7 bases, and 9 bases separated the two germline ends.

The sequencing input was CD4+ T cells from PBMCs. The chain joins TRBV30 to TRBJ2-1; D is unclear. The clonotype originates from a human donor with multiple sclerosis. The CDR3: CAWSSVRNEQFF. The CDR3 DNA sequence: TGTGCCTGGAGTTCAGTAAGGAATGAGCAGTTCTTC. Supplemented by reference TRBV30 and TRBJ2-1, the full variable domain reads SQTIHQWPATLVQPVGSPLSLECTVEGTSNPNLYWYRQAAGRGLQLLFYSVGIGQISSEVPQNLSASRPQDRQFILSSKKLLLSDSGFYLCAWSSVRNEQFFGPGTRLTVL.